This paragraph reports one T cell receptor beta chain. Its antigen is unknown. J lost 5 bases, V lost 4 bases, and 10 bases had no gene match. The CDR3 is 15 amino acids. The V gene's germline CDR1 is SEHNR and CDR2 FQNEAQ (reference sequence). The data were taken from a study of T cell responses to AZD1222 COVID-19 vaccine. Study-wide results and caveats: After two AZD1222 doses, spike-specific TCR breadth and depth rose versus day 0. Reportedly, close to half of spike-specific TCRs are directed against unmutated variant regions. Only a handful of people who got AZD1222 tested seropositive at baseline.

Measured with immunoSEQ multiplex PCR; TCRdb has only the in-frame clones, and not every one. The sample contains about 120,000 clones, 88% of which appear only once. The receptor was isolated from an adult in good health. This chain links TRBV7-9 with TRBJ1-2, with 7 bases fitting TRBD1. The source was peripheral blood, collected on day 0 of MenACWY control vaccination. In DNA form, the CDR3 reads TGTGCCAGCAGCTCGGACGGGACAGTTAGATATGGCTACACCTTC. Its protein is CASSSDGTVRYGYTF.